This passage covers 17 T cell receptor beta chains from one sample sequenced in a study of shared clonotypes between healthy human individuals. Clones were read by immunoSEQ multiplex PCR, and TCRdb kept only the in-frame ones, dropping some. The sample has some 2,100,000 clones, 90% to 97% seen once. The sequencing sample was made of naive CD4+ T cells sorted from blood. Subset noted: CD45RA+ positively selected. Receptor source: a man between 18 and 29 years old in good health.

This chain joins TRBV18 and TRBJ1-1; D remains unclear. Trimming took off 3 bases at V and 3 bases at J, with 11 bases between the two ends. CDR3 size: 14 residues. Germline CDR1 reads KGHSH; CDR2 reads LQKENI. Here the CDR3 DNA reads TGTGCCAGCTCACCCGGGGTACAAGACACTGAAGCTTTCTTT. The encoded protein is CASSPGVQDTEAFF. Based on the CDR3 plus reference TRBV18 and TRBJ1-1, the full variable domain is NAGVMQNPRHLVRRRGQEARLRCSPMKGHSHVYWYRQLPEEGLKFMVYLQKENIIDESGMPKERFSAEFPKEGPSILRIQQVVRGDSAAYFCASSPGVQDTEAFFGQGTRLTVV.

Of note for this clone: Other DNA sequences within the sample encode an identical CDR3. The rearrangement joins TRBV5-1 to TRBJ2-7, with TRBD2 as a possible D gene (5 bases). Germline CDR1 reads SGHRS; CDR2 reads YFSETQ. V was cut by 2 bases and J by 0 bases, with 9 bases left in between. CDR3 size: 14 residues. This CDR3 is CASSLEAVSYEQYF. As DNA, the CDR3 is TGCGCCAGCAGCTTAGAAGCGGTCTCCTACGAGCAGTACTTC. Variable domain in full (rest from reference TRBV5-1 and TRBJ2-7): KAGVTQTPRYLIKTRGQQVTLSCSPISGHRSVSWYQQTPGQGLQFLFEYFSETQRNKGNFPGRFSGRQFSNSRSEMNVSTLELGDSALYLCASSLEAVSYEQYFGPGTRLTVT.

CDR3 in DNA: TGTGCCAGCAGTCCCACCGGCTCTGGCAATCAGCCCCAGCATTTT. Translation gives CASSPTGSGNQPQHF. The chain couples TRBV27 to TRBJ1-5; D is unclear. V dropped 5 bases and J dropped 2 bases, with 13 bases sitting between them. Looked up from germline, CDR1 is MNHEY and CDR2 is SMNVEV (reference sequence). The CDR3 has 15 amino acids.

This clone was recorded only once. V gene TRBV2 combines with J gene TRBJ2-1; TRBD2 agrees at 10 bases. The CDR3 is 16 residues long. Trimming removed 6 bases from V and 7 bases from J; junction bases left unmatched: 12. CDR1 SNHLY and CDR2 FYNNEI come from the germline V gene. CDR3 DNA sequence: TGTGCCAGCAGGCTGGGGCTAGCGGGAGCGGGGAATGAGCAGTTCTTC. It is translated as CASRLGLAGAGNEQFF.

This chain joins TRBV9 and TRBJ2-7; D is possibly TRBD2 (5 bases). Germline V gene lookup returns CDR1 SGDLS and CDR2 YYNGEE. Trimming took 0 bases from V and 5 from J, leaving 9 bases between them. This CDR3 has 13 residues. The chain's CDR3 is CASSVDLRDEQYF. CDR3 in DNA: TGTGCCAGCAGCGTAGATCTGCGGGACGAGCAGTACTTC.

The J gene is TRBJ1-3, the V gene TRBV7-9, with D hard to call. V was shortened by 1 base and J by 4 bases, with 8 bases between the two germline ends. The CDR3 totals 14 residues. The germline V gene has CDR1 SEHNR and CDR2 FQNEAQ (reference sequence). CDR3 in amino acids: CASSLGRDGNTIYF. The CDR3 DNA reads TGTGCCAGCAGCTTAGGAAGAGACGGAAACACCATATATTTT.

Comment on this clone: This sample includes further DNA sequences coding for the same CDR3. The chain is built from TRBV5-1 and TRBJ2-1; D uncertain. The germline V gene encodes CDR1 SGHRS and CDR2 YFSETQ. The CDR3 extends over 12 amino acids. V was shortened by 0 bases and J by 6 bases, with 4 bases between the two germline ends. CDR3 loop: CASSLAGNEQFF. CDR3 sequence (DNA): TGCGCCAGCAGCTTGGCCGGCAATGAGCAGTTCTTC. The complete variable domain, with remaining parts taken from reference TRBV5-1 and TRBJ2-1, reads KAGVTQTPRYLIKTRGQQVTLSCSPISGHRSVSWYQQTPGQGLQFLFEYFSETQRNKGNFPGRFSGRQFSNSRSEMNVSTLELGDSALYLCASSLAGNEQFFGPGTRLTVL.

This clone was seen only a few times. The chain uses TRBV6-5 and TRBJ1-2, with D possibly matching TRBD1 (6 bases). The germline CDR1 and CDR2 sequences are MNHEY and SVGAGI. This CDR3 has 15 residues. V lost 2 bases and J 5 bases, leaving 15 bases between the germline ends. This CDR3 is CASSYGQTTQYGYTF. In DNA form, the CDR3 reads TGTGCCAGCAGTTACGGACAGACGACACAGTATGGCTACACCTTC.

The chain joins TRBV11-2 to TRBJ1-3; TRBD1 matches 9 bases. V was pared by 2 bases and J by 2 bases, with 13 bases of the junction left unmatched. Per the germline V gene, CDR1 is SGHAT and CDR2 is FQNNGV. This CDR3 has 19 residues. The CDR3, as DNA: TGTGCCAGCAGCTTATATCCGGGACAGGGCAAAAATACTGGAAACACCATATATTTT. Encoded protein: CASSLYPGQGKNTGNTIYF.

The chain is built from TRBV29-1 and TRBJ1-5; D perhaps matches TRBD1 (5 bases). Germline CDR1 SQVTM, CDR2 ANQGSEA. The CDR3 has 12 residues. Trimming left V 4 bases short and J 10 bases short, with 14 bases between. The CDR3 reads CSVGDGLLPQHF. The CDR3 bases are TGCAGCGTTGGGGACGGCCTTCTACCCCAGCATTTT.

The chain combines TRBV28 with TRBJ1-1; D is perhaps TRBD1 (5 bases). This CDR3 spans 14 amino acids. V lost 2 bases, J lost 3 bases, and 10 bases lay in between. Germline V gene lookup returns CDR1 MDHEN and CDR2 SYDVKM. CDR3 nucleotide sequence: TGTGCCAGCAGTTTAAGGCCGGGACACACTGAAGCTTTCTTT. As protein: CASSLRPGHTEAFF. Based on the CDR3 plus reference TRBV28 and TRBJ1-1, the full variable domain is DVKVTQSSRYLVKRTGEKVFLECVQDMDHENMFWYRQDPGLGLRLIYFSYDVKMKEKGDIPEGYSVSREKKERFSLILESASTNQTSMYLCASSLRPGHTEAFFGQGTRLTVV.

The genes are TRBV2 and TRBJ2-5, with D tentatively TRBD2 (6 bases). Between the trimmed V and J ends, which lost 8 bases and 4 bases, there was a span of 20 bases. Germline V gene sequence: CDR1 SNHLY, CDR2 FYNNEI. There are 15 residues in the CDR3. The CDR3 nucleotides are TGTGCCAGCTGCCGACCAATCGGGGGAACAGAGACCCAGTACTTC. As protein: CASCRPIGGTETQYF.

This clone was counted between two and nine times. CDR3 residues: CASSFGTGYSHGYTF. CDR3 in DNA: TGTGCCAGCAGCTTCGGGACAGGATATTCTCATGGCTACACCTTC. The rearrangement links TRBV7-9 to TRBJ1-2; TRBD1 matches 8 bases. Germline lookup yields CDR1 SEHNR and CDR2 FQNEAQ (reference sequence). V dropped 3 bases and J dropped 6; count of bases not matched to a gene: 9. The CDR3 totals 15 residues.

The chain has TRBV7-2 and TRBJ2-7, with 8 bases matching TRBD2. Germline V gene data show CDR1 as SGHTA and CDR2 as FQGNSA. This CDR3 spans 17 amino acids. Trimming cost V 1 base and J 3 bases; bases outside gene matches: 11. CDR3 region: CASSLVRGSGDFYEQYF. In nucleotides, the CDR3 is TGTGCCAGCAGCTTAGTTCGGGGTAGCGGGGATTTCTACGAGCAGTACTTC.

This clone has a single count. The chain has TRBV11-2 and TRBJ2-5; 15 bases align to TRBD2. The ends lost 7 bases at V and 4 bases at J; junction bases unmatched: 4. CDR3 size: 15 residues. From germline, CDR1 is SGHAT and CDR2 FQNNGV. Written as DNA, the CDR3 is TGTGCCAGCAAGGGACTAGCGGGGGGAAGAGAGACCCAGTACTTC. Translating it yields CASKGLAGGRETQYF.

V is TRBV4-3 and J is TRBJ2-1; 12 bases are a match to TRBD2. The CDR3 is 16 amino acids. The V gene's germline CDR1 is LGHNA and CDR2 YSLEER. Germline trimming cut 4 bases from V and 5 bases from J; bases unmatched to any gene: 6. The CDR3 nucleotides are TGCGCCAGCAGCCGCGCACTAGCGGGAGGCAACAATGAGCAGTTCTTC. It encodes CASSRALAGGNNEQFF.

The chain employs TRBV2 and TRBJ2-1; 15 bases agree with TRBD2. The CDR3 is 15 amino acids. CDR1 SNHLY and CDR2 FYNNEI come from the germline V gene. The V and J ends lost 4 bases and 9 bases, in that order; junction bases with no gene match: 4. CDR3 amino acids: CASSVAGLAGGEQFF. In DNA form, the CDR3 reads TGTGCCAGCAGTGTTGCGGGACTAGCGGGGGGTGAGCAGTTCTTC.